This is a list of T cell receptor beta chains from one sample in a study of CD8 T cells in Susac syndrome. TCRdb reprocessed the immunoSEQ multiplex PCR reads with MiXCR, giving one entry per CDR3 protein. The sample comprises 110,000 to 150,000 distinct CDR3 sequences, approximately 96% of which are singletons, and 0.065% to 0.095% rests with the top ten. Sequenced input: CD4+ T cells from PBMCs. These TCRs come from a human donor with Susac syndrome. CDR3s include the opening cysteine and the closing phenylalanine or tryptophan. The D gene is left open where the match is weak. Clone size, where shown, is once, few, many, or a class for clones that have expanded.

abundance: once; d_gene: .; v_gene: TRBV14; j_gene: TRBJ1-2; CDR3aa: CASSQSGGGVDYGYTF; CDR3nt: TGTGCCAGCAGCCAGTCCGGGGGGGGCGTGGACTATGGCTACACCTTC
abundance: .; d_gene: .; v_gene: TRBV28; j_gene: TRBJ2-7; CDR3aa: CASQGSPLYEQYF; CDR3nt: TGTGCCAGCCAGGGGAGTCCCCTTTACGAGCAGTACTTC
abundance: .; d_gene: .; v_gene: TRBV29-1; j_gene: TRBJ2-3; CDR3aa: CSVEGWRRGSTDTQYF; CDR3nt: TGCAGCGTTGAAGGGTGGCGGAGGGGAAGCACAGATACGCAGTATTTT
abundance: .; d_gene: .; v_gene: TRBV27; j_gene: TRBJ2-2; CDR3aa: CASSRGPQSGELFF; CDR3nt: TGTGCCAGTAGTCGGGGGCCACAGAGCGGGGAGCTGTTTTTT
abundance: .; d_gene: TRBD1; v_gene: TRBV29-1; j_gene: TRBJ1-1; CDR3aa: CSAGQGASGTEAFF; CDR3nt: TGCAGCGCAGGACAGGGGGCTTCGGGCACTGAAGCTTTCTTT
abundance: .; d_gene: .; v_gene: TRBV25-1; j_gene: TRBJ2-3; CDR3aa: CASSESYTQYF; CDR3nt: TGTGCCAGCAGTGAATCGTATACGCAGTATTTT
abundance: .; d_gene: TRBD1; v_gene: TRBV5-1; j_gene: TRBJ1-5; CDR3aa: CASSEGTENQPQHF; CDR3nt: TGCGCCAGCAGCGAGGGGACAGAGAATCAGCCCCAGCATTTT
abundance: once; d_gene: TRBD2; v_gene: TRBV20-1; j_gene: TRBJ2-7; CDR3aa: CSARDLTSPTYEQYF; CDR3nt: TGCAGTGCTAGAGATCTGACTAGCCCTACCTACGAGCAGTACTTC
abundance: once; d_gene: TRBD2; v_gene: TRBV7-2; j_gene: TRBJ2-3; CDR3aa: CASSLVGLAGGPNTQYF; CDR3nt: TGTGCCAGCAGCTTAGTTGGACTAGCGGGAGGGCCGAATACGCAGTATTTT
abundance: few; d_gene: .; v_gene: TRBV9; j_gene: TRBJ2-1; CDR3aa: CASSVYNEQFF; CDR3nt: TGTGCCAGCAGCGTATATAATGAGCAGTTCTTC
abundance: once; d_gene: TRBD1; v_gene: TRBV15; j_gene: TRBJ1-1; CDR3aa: CATSGELGTGEAEAFF; CDR3nt: TGTGCCACCAGCGGAGAGCTCGGGACAGGGGAAGCTGAAGCTTTCTTT
abundance: .; d_gene: .; v_gene: TRBV9; j_gene: TRBJ2-1; CDR3aa: CASSVGPLVEQFF; CDR3nt: TGTGCCAGCAGCGTAGGTCCCCTCGTGGAGCAGTTCTTC
abundance: .; d_gene: .; v_gene: TRBV6-2/TRBV6-3; j_gene: TRBJ2-3; CDR3aa: CASSREYGATQYF; CDR3nt: TGTGCCAGCAGTCGGGAATACGGAGCTACGCAGTATTTT
abundance: .; d_gene: .; v_gene: TRBV7-8; j_gene: TRBJ1-5; CDR3aa: CASSLSGGVTQPQHF; CDR3nt: TGTGCCAGCAGCTTATCGGGCGGAGTTACTCAGCCCCAGCATTTT
abundance: .; d_gene: TRBD2; v_gene: TRBV4-1; j_gene: TRBJ2-5; CDR3aa: CASSQFGAGGRETQYF; CDR3nt: TGCGCCAGCAGCCAATTTGGGGCGGGGGGGAGAGAGACCCAGTACTTC
abundance: .; d_gene: .; v_gene: TRBV12-3/TRBV12-4; j_gene: TRBJ1-2; CDR3aa: CASSLRGARDYGYTF; CDR3nt: TGTGCCAGCAGTTTAAGAGGGGCGCGGGACTATGGCTACACCTTC
abundance: .; d_gene: TRBD2; v_gene: TRBV29-1; j_gene: TRBJ2-1; CDR3aa: CSVGRLAGGRDEQFF; CDR3nt: TGCAGCGTGGGGAGACTAGCGGGGGGGAGGGATGAGCAGTTCTTC
abundance: .; d_gene: .; v_gene: TRBV20-1; j_gene: TRBJ2-7; CDR3aa: CSARGSVRRAEEQYF; CDR3nt: TGCAGTGCTAGAGGGTCAGTAAGGCGTGCGGAAGAGCAGTACTTC
abundance: once; d_gene: .; v_gene: TRBV29-1; j_gene: TRBJ2-3; CDR3aa: CSVVVSDRSPDTQYF; CDR3nt: TGCAGCGTTGTTGTGTCTGACAGGAGCCCAGATACGCAGTATTTT
abundance: .; d_gene: .; v_gene: TRBV18; j_gene: TRBJ2-3; CDR3aa: CASSPPTGDTQYF; CDR3nt: TGTGCCAGCTCACCACCTACAGGGGATACGCAGTATTTT
abundance: .; d_gene: .; v_gene: TRBV20-1; j_gene: TRBJ2-2; CDR3aa: CSARRTFTGELFF; CDR3nt: TGCAGTGCCCGACGGACCTTTACCGGGGAGCTGTTTTTT
abundance: .; d_gene: TRBD2; v_gene: TRBV4-2; j_gene: TRBJ2-2; CDR3aa: CASSPTSGGAGELFF; CDR3nt: TGTGCCAGCAGCCCGACTAGCGGGGGGGCCGGGGAGCTGTTTTTT
abundance: .; d_gene: .; v_gene: TRBV2; j_gene: TRBJ2-2; CDR3aa: CASRQLAAGELFF; CDR3nt: TGTGCCAGCAGACAACTGGCGGCCGGGGAGCTGTTTTTT
abundance: .; d_gene: .; v_gene: TRBV4-1; j_gene: TRBJ1-4; CDR3aa: CASSHWTPTNEKLFF; CDR3nt: TGCGCCAGCAGCCATTGGACCCCAACTAATGAAAAACTGTTTTTT
abundance: .; d_gene: .; v_gene: TRBV18; j_gene: TRBJ2-2; CDR3aa: CASSSGLGTGELFF; CDR3nt: TGTGCCAGCTCATCGGGACTGGGGACCGGGGAGCTGTTTTTT
abundance: .; d_gene: .; v_gene: TRBV7-2; j_gene: TRBJ1-5; CDR3aa: CASSTVGNQAQHF; CDR3nt: TGTGCCAGCAGCACCGTCGGGAATCAGGCCCAGCATTTT
abundance: .; d_gene: TRBD1; v_gene: TRBV11-2; j_gene: TRBJ2-4; CDR3aa: CASSLDRVNIQYF; CDR3nt: TGTGCCAGCAGCCTCGACAGGGTGAACATTCAGTACTTC
abundance: .; d_gene: TRBD1; v_gene: TRBV7-9; j_gene: TRBJ2-1; CDR3aa: CASSPGQGDWSEQFF; CDR3nt: TGTGCCAGCAGCCCTGGACAGGGTGATTGGAGTGAGCAGTTCTTC
abundance: .; d_gene: .; v_gene: TRBV6-4; j_gene: TRBJ1-5; CDR3aa: CASSSSSNQPQHF; CDR3nt: TGTGCCAGCAGTTCGAGTAGCAATCAGCCCCAGCATTTT
abundance: .; d_gene: .; v_gene: TRBV29-1; j_gene: TRBJ2-7; CDR3aa: CSAGWADEQYF; CDR3nt: TGCAGCGCCGGGTGGGCGGACGAGCAGTACTTC
abundance: .; d_gene: .; v_gene: TRBV19; j_gene: TRBJ2-7; CDR3aa: CASSINPGSYEQYF; CDR3nt: TGTGCCAGTAGTATTAATCCGGGATCCTACGAGCAGTACTTC
abundance: .; d_gene: .; v_gene: TRBV6-6; j_gene: TRBJ1-5; CDR3aa: CASRGGGEPQHF; CDR3nt: TGTGCCAGCAGGGGCGGAGGGGAGCCCCAGCATTTT
abundance: .; d_gene: TRBD1; v_gene: TRBV9; j_gene: TRBJ2-5; CDR3aa: CASSVRPGTGKETQYF; CDR3nt: TGTGCCAGCAGCGTACGTCCCGGGACAGGGAAAGAGACCCAGTACTTC
abundance: .; d_gene: .; v_gene: TRBV14; j_gene: TRBJ2-7; CDR3aa: CASSRGGQLYREQYF; CDR3nt: TGTGCCAGCAGCCGGGGGGGACAGCTCTACCGGGAGCAGTACTTC
abundance: .; d_gene: TRBD1; v_gene: TRBV18; j_gene: TRBJ2-7; CDR3aa: CASSPGQGVDEQYF; CDR3nt: TGTGCCAGCTCACCGGGACAGGGAGTCGACGAGCAGTACTTC
abundance: once; d_gene: .; v_gene: TRBV27; j_gene: TRBJ1-1; CDR3aa: CASSLWTGTNTEAFF; CDR3nt: TGTGCCAGCAGTTTATGGACGGGTACGAACACTGAAGCTTTCTTT
abundance: .; d_gene: .; v_gene: TRBV27; j_gene: TRBJ2-3; CDR3aa: CASSIPSGLSTDTQYF; CDR3nt: TGTGCCAGCAGCATTCCATCGGGACTCAGCACAGATACGCAGTATTTT
abundance: .; d_gene: TRBD2; v_gene: TRBV20-1; j_gene: TRBJ2-3; CDR3aa: CSEAGGSDTQYF; CDR3nt: TGCAGTGAAGCGGGAGGTTCAGATACGCAGTATTTT
abundance: .; d_gene: TRBD1; v_gene: TRBV29-1; j_gene: TRBJ2-5; CDR3aa: CSVGQGRETQYF; CDR3nt: TGCAGCGTTGGACAGGGGCGAGAGACCCAGTACTTC
abundance: .; d_gene: TRBD2; v_gene: TRBV14; j_gene: TRBJ2-7; CDR3aa: CASSKTSERGQYF; CDR3nt: TGTGCCAGCAGCAAGACTAGCGAGCGGGGGCAGTACTTC
abundance: .; d_gene: .; v_gene: TRBV10-3; j_gene: TRBJ2-3; CDR3aa: CAISEGLDTQYF; CDR3nt: TGTGCCATCAGTGAAGGGCTAGATACGCAGTATTTT
abundance: .; d_gene: .; v_gene: TRBV6-2/TRBV6-3; j_gene: TRBJ2-6; CDR3aa: CASSRTGGTGANVLTF; CDR3nt: TGTGCCAGCAGCCGCACTGGGGGAACTGGGGCCAACGTCCTGACTTTC